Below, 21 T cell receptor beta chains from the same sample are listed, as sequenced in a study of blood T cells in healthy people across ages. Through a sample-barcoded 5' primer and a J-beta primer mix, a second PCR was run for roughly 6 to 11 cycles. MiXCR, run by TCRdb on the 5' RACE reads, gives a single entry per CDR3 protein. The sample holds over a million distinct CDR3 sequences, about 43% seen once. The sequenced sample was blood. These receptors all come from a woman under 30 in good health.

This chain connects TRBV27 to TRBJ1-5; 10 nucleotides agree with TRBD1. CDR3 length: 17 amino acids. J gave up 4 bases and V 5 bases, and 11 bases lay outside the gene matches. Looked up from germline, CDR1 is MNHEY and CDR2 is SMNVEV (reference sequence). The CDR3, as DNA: TGTGCCAGCAGTAGGGGGGAAGGGGACAGGGGTAATCAGCCCCAGCATTTT. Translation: CASSRGEGDRGNQPQHF.

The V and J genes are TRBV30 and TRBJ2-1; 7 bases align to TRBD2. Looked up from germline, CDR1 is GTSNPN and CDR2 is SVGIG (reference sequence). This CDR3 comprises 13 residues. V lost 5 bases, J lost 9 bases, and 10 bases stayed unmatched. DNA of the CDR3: TGTGCCTGGGGGCGGGAGTTCGGGAGTGAGCAGTTCTTC. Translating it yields CAWGREFGSEQFF. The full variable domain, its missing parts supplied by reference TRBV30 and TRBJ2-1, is SQTIHQWPATLVQPVGSPLSLECTVEGTSNPNLYWYRQAAGRGLQLLFYSVGIGQISSEVPQNLSASRPQDRQFILSSKKLLLSDSGFYLCAWGREFGSEQFFGPGTRLTVL.

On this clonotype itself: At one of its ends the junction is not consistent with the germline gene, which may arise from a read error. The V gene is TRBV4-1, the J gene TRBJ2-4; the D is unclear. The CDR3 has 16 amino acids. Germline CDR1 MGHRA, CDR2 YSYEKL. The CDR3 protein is CTSSPNSHVAKNIQYF. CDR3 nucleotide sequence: TGCACCAGCAGCCCAAACAGTCACGTAGCCAAAAACATTCAGTACTTC.

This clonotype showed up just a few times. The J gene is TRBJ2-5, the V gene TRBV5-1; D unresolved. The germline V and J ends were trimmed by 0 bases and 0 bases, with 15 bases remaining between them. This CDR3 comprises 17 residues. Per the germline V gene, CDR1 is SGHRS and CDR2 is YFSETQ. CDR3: CASSLELNIRYQETQYF. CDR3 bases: TGCGCCAGCAGCTTGGAATTGAACATAAGGTACCAAGAGACCCAGTACTTC.

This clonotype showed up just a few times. In DNA, the CDR3 is TGCAGTGCTAGGGCAGGACAGGGAGGGTACGAGCAGTACTTC. It specifies CSARAGQGGYEQYF. The chain combines TRBV20-1 with TRBJ2-7; a weak D match, TRBD1 (8 bases). V gave up 3 bases and J gave up 4 bases, with 16 bases separating them. The CDR3 sequence is 14 residues long. Germline CDR1 is DFQATT and CDR2 is SNEGSKA (reference sequence).

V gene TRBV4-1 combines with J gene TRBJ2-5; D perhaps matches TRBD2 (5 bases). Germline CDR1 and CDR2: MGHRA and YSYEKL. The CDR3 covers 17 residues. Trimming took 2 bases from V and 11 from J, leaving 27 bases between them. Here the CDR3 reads CASSQSSFGRGYNEQYF. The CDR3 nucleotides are TGCGCCAGCAGCCAATCCTCCTTTGGCCGGGGTTACAATGAGCAGTACTTC.

This CDR3 is CATPRGADINSYNSPLHF. The CDR3 bases are TGTGCCACCCCTCGAGGGGCAGACATAAACTCCTATAATTCACCCCTCCACTTT. The chain recombines TRBV7-9 with TRBJ1-6; D possibly corresponds to TRBD1 (5 bases). The CDR3 covers 18 residues. The V gene's germline CDR1 is SEHNR and CDR2 FQNEAQ (reference sequence). Trimming took 10 bases from V and 0 from J, leaving 22 bases between them.

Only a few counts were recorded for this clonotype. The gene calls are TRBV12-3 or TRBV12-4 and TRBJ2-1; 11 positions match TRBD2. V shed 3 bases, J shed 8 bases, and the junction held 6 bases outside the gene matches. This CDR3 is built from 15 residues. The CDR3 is CASSFSSGRSYEQFF. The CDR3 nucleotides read TGTGCCAGCAGTTTTTCTAGCGGGAGGAGCTATGAGCAGTTCTTC.

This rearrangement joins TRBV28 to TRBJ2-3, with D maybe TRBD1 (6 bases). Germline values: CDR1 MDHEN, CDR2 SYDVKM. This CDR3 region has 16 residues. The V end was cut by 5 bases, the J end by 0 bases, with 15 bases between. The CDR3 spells CASSGADSHSTDTQYF. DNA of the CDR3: TGTGCCAGCAGTGGCGCGGACAGCCACAGCACAGATACGCAGTATTTT.

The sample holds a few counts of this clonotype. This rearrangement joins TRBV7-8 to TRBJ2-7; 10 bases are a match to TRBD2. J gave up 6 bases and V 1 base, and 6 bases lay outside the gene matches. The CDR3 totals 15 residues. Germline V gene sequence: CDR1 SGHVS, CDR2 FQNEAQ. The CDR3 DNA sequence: TGTGCCAGCAGCTTAGTTCTGGGACTAGCGTCCGAGCAGTACTTC. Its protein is CASSLVLGLASEQYF.

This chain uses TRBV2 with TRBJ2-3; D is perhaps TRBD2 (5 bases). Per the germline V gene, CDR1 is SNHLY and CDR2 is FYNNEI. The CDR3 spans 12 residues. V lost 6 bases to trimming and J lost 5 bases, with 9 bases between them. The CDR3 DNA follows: TGTGCCAGCAGGGTTCGGGGAGATACGCAGTATTTT. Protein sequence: CASRVRGDTQYF.

CDR3 residues: CASSQEGWNEQFF. The CDR3 DNA sequence: TGTGCCAGCAGCCAAGAGGGGTGGAATGAGCAGTTCTTC. The gene calls are TRBV4-2 and TRBJ2-1, with D unclear. Germline V gives CDR1 LGHNA, CDR2 YNFKEQ. The CDR3 consists of 13 residues. V lost 0 bases and J 7 bases, leaving 7 bases between the germline ends.

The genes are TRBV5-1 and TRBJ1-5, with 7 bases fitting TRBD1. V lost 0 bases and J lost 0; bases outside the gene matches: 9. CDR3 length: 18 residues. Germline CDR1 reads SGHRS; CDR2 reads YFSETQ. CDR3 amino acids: CASSLVRDSVRSNQPQHF. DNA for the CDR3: TGCGCCAGCAGCTTGGTTCGGGACAGCGTTCGTAGCAATCAGCCCCAGCATTTT.

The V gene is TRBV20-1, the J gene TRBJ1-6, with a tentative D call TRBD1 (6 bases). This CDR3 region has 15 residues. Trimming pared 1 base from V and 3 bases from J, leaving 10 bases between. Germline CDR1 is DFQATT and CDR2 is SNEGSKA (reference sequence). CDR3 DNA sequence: TGCAGTGCTAGAGGACAGGACATCTATAATTCACCCCTCCACTTT. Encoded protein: CSARGQDIYNSPLHF.

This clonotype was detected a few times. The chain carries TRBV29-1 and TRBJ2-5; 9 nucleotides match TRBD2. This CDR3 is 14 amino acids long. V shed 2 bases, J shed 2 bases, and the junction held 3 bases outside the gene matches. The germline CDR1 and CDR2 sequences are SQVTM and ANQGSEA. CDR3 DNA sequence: TGCAGCGTTGAACTAGCGGGGAGACAAGAGACCCAGTACTTC. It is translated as CSVELAGRQETQYF.

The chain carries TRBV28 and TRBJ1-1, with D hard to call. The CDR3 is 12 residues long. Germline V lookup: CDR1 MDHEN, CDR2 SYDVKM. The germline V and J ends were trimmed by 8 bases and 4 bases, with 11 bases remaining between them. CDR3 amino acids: CASWTGFTEAFF. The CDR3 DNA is TGTGCCAGCTGGACCGGGTTCACTGAAGCTTTCTTT.

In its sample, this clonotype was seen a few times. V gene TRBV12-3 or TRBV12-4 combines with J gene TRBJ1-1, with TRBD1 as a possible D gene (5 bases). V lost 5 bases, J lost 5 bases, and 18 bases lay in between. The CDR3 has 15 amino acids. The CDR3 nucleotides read TGTGCCAGCAGTACCTCGAGGGGAGAAGTGACTGAAGCTTTCTTT. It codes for CASSTSRGEVTEAFF.

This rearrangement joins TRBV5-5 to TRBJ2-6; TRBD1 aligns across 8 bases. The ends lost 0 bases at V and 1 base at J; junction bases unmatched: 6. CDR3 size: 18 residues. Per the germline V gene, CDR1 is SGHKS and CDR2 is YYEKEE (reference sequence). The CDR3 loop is CASSLAGGEPSGANVLTF. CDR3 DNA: TGTGCCAGCAGCTTGGCAGGGGGCGAGCCGTCTGGGGCCAACGTCCTGACTTTC. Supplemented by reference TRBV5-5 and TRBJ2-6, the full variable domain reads DAGVTQSPTHLIKTRGQQVTLRCSPISGHKSVSWYQQVLGQGPQFIFQYYEKEERGRGNFPDRFSARQFPNYSSELNVNALLLGDSALYLCASSLAGGEPSGANVLTFGAGSRLTVL.

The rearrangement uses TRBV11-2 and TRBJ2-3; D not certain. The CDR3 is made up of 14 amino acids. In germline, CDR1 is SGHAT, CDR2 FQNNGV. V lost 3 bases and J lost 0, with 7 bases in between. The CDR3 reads CASSFLTSTDTQYF. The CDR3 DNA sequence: TGTGCCAGCAGCTTTCTAACTAGCACAGATACGCAGTATTTT.

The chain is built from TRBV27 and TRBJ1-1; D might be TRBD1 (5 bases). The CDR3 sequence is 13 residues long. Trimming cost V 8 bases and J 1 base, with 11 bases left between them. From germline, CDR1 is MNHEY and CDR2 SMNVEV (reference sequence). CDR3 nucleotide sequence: TGTGCCAGCGGGGCGACCTCGAACACTGAAGCTTTCTTT. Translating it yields CASGATSNTEAFF.

CDR3 residues: CASSVIAGTGNEQFF. The CDR3 nucleotides read TGTGCCAGCAGCGTGATCGCCGGGACAGGGAATGAGCAGTTCTTC. This chain joins TRBV9 and TRBJ2-1, with TRBD1 identical over 9 bases. V shed 2 bases and J 7 bases; nucleotides not matched to a gene: 7. CDR1 is SGDLS and CDR2 is YYNGEE in the germline V gene. There are 15 residues in the CDR3.